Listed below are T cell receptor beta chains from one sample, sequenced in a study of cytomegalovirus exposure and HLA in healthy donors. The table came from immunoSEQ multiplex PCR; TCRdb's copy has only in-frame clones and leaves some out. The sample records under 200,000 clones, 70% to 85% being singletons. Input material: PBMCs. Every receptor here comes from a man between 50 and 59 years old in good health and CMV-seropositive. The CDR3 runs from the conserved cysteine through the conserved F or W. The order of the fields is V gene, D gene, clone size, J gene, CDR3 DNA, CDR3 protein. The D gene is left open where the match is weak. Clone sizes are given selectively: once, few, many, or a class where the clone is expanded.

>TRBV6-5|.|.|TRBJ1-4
TGTGCCAGCAGTTACGCGGGACCGAATGAAAAACTGTTTTTT
CASSYAGPNEKLFF
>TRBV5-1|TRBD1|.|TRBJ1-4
TGCGCCAGCAGCGCTTCAGGGGGGAATAATGAAAAACTGTTTTTT
CASSASGGNNEKLFF
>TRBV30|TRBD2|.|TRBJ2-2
TGTGCCTGGGAAACCGGGACTAGCGGGGGCACCGGGGAGCTGTTTTTT
CAWETGTSGGTGELFF
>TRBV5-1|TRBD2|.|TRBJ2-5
TGCGCCAGCACCTCGGGACTAGCGGGAGTAGAGACCCAGTACTTC
CASTSGLAGVETQYF
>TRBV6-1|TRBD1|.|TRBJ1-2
TGTGCCAGCAGTAAGACAGGGGGGATCTATGGCTACACCTTC
CASSKTGGIYGYTF
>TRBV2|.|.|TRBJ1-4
TGTGCCAGCAGTGTAGACGGGGGGAGGGGTGAAAAACTGTTTTTT
CASSVDGGRGEKLFF
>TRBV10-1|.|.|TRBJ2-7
TGCGCCAGCAGTCTGGCGGGAACCTACGAGCAGTACTTC
CASSLAGTYEQYF
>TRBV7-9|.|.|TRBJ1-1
TGTGCCAGCAGCTATAAGAGGATGAACACTGAAGCTTTCTTT
CASSYKRMNTEAFF
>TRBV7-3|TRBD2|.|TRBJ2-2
TGTGCCAGCAGCCGCCGACTAGCCCCCGGGGAGCTGTTTTTT
CASSRRLAPGELFF
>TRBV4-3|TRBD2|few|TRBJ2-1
TGCGCCAGCAGCCAAGAAGAGGTCAGACTAGCGGGGGGGCCGAGCTCCTACAATGAGCAGTTCTTC
CASSQEEVRLAGGPSSYNEQFF
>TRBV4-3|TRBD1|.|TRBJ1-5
TGCGCCAGCAGCCAAGACGGACCAGGGACAGATAGCAATCAGCCCCAGCATTTT
CASSQDGPGTDSNQPQHF
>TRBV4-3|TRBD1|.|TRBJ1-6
TGCGCCAGCAGCCCCGGGACAGGGACAAATTCACCCCTCCACTTT
CASSPGTGTNSPLHF
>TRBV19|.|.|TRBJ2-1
TGTGCCGGTAGTATAGAGAGAAGAGGGGGCAATGAGCAGTTCTTC
CAGSIERRGGNEQFF
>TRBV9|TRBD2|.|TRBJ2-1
TGTGCCAGCAGCGTCGGTAGCGGGGGGAGCTCCTACAATGAGCAGTTCTTC
CASSVGSGGSSYNEQFF
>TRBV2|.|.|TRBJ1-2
TGTGCCAGCAGTGAGGGCGCCAACTATGGCTACACCTTC
CASSEGANYGYTF
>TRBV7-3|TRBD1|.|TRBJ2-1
TGTGCCAGCAGCTCCCTGACAGGGGCTACTGAGCAGTTCTTC
CASSSLTGATEQFF
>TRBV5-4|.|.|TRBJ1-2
TGTGCCAGCAGTTCAGGGTTGGGGTATGGCTACACCTTC
CASSSGLGYGYTF
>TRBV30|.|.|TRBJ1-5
TGTGCCTGGAGTGTACGGGGATATCAGCCCCAGCATTTT
CAWSVRGYQPQHF
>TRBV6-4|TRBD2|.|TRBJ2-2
TGTGCCAGCAGTGACTGGGGGGGGGCGAACACCGGGGAGCTGTTTTTT
CASSDWGGANTGELFF
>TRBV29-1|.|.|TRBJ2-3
TGCAGCGTTCGGACAGTGCCAGATACGCAGTATTTT
CSVRTVPDTQYF
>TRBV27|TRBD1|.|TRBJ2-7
TGTGCCAGCAGCCTAGGGGGACAGCCTCCTGGCGAGCAGTACTTC
CASSLGGQPPGEQYF
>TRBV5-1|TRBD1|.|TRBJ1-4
TGCGCCAGCAGTCCCTCCCGGGACAGTTCTAATGAAAAACTGTTTTTT
CASSPSRDSSNEKLFF
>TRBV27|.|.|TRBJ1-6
TGTGCCAGCAGTTTCAGGGGAGGGGATTCACCCCTCCACTTT
CASSFRGGDSPLHF
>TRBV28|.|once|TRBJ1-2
TGTGCCAGCAGTTTCCTCTATGGCTACACCTTC
CASSFLYGYTF
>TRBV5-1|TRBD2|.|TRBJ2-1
TGCGCCAGCACCCGATCTGCACTAGCGGGGGGGCCCAGGGATGAGCAGTTCTTC
CASTRSALAGGPRDEQFF
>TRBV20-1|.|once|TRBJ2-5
TGCAGTGCTAGAGATACCGGGACCCAGTACTTC
CSARDTGTQYF
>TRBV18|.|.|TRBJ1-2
TGTGCCAGCTCACCACAGTCGGCGGGAGGCTACACCTTC
CASSPQSAGGYTF